This T cell receptor (beta chain) was recorded in a study of PD-L1 blockade in urothelial cancer. Spike-ins of synthetic TCR analog templates went into each PCR. Produced via immunoSEQ multiplex PCR; TCRdb's table is partial and in-frame only. The sample has roughly 49,000 clones; about 82% are singletons. Regarding time point: pretreatment peripheral blood. The cohort comprised individuals with locally advanced or metastatic urothelial carcinoma. Per patient, between 1 and 8 samples were collected at pretreatment and on-treatment time points. CDR1 and CDR2 (germline): SNHLY, FYNNEI. The CDR3 contains 12 residues. Deletions cut 6 bases from V and 2 bases from J, with 8 bases between.

The chain carries TRBV2 and TRBJ2-7; maybe TRBD1 (6 bases). The sample consisted of PBMCs, taken around atezolizumab (anti-PD-L1) treatment. The clonotype was recovered from a man aged 60 to 69 with urothelial cancer. The CDR3 DNA sequence: TGTGCCAGCAGGGACAGCACCTACGAGCAGTACTTC. The encoded protein is CASRDSTYEQYF.